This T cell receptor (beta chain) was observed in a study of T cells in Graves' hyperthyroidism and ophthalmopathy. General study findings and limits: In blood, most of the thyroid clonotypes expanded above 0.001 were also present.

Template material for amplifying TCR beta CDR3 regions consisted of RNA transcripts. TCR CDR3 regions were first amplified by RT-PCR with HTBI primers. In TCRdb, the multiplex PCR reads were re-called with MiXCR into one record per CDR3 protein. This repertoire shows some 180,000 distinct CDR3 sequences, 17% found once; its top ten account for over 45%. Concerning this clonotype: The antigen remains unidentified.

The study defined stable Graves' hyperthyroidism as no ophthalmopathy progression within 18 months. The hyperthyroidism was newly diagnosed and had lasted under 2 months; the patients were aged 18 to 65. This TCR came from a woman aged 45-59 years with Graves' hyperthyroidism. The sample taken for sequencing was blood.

The CDR3 protein is CATRPGGATQETQYF. Written as DNA, the CDR3 is TGTGCCACCAGGCCAGGGGGCGCGACCCAAGAGACCCAGTACTTC. The gene calls are TRBV15 and TRBJ2-5; 8 nucleotides line up with TRBD1. This CDR3 spans 15 amino acids. Per the germline V gene, CDR1 is LNHNV and CDR2 is YYDKDF (reference sequence). V shed 6 bases and J 1 base; nucleotides not matched to a gene: 7.